This is a list of T cell receptor beta chains from one sample in a study of OX40 agonist ivuxolimab in advanced cancers. TCRdb keeps only in-frame clones here, not all; method: immunoSEQ multiplex PCR. The sample lists roughly 73,000 clones, approximately 88% occurring once. Here the sequenced sample was CD4+ or CD8+ T cells sorted from blood, taken in a trial of the OX40 agonist ivuxolimab. Receptors were obtained from an adult with an advanced solid tumor such as melanoma, head and neck, liver or kidney cancer. The CDR3 runs from the conserved cysteine through the conserved F or W. The D gene is left open where the match is weak. Only part of the rows carry a size: once, few, many, or a class if the clone is expanded.

V gene: TRBV6-5
clone size: NA
D gene: NA
J gene: TRBJ2-3
CDR3 protein: CASSYGGAEYF
CDR3 DNA: TGTGCCAGCAGTTACGGGGGGGCAGAGTATTTT

V gene: TRBV6-6
clone size: NA
D gene: NA
J gene: TRBJ1-4
CDR3 protein: CTSSYSTVREKLFF
CDR3 DNA: TGTACCAGCAGTTACTCGACAGTCAGGGAAAAACTGTTTTTT

V gene: TRBV25-1
clone size: NA
D gene: NA
J gene: TRBJ1-6
CDR3 protein: CASSENWYNSPLHF
CDR3 DNA: TGTGCCAGCAGCGAGAACTGGTATAATTCACCCCTCCACTTT

V gene: TRBV27
clone size: NA
D gene: TRBD2
J gene: TRBJ2-3
CDR3 protein: CASRVSGFRTDTQYF
CDR3 DNA: TGTGCCAGCAGGGTTAGCGGGTTTCGCACAGATACGCAGTATTTT

V gene: TRBV19
clone size: NA
D gene: TRBD1
J gene: TRBJ1-5
CDR3 protein: CASQGANQPQHF
CDR3 DNA: TGTGCCAGTCAGGGGGCGAATCAGCCCCAGCATTTT

V gene: TRBV19
clone size: NA
D gene: NA
J gene: TRBJ2-1
CDR3 protein: CASSQYDTDNEQFF
CDR3 DNA: TGTGCCAGTAGCCAATATGACACGGACAATGAGCAGTTCTTC

V gene: TRBV23-1
clone size: NA
D gene: NA
J gene: TRBJ1-5
CDR3 protein: CASSQSGLPPQHF
CDR3 DNA: TGCGCCAGCAGTCAATCGGGGCTTCCGCCCCAGCATTTT

V gene: TRBV10-3
clone size: once
D gene: NA
J gene: TRBJ2-7
CDR3 protein: CAISGADRSSYEQYF
CDR3 DNA: TGTGCCATCAGTGGGGCGGACAGATCCTCCTACGAGCAGTACTTC

V gene: TRBV6-1
clone size: NA
D gene: TRBD1
J gene: TRBJ2-7
CDR3 protein: CASSPGTGHLEQYF
CDR3 DNA: TGTGCCAGCAGCCCCGGGACAGGACATTTAGAGCAGTACTTC

V gene: TRBV28
clone size: NA
D gene: NA
J gene: TRBJ1-4
CDR3 protein: CASSFSQGSNEKLFF
CDR3 DNA: TGTGCCAGCAGTTTTTCCCAGGGGTCTAATGAAAAACTGTTTTTT

V gene: TRBV5-6
clone size: once
D gene: TRBD1
J gene: TRBJ2-1
CDR3 protein: CASSWGTGALYNEQFF
CDR3 DNA: TGTGCCAGCAGCTGGGGGACAGGGGCGTTATACAATGAGCAGTTCTTC

V gene: TRBV5-1
clone size: NA
D gene: TRBD1
J gene: TRBJ2-2
CDR3 protein: CASSLMTGTGELFF
CDR3 DNA: TGCGCCAGCAGCCTGATGACAGGGACCGGGGAGCTGTTTTTT

V gene: TRBV19
clone size: NA
D gene: TRBD2
J gene: TRBJ2-1
CDR3 protein: CASSTRLAASSRNEQFF
CDR3 DNA: TGTGCCAGTAGTACCCGACTAGCGGCCTCCTCGAGGAATGAGCAGTTCTTC

V gene: TRBV9
clone size: NA
D gene: NA
J gene: TRBJ2-2
CDR3 protein: CASSVGHGGTGELFF
CDR3 DNA: TGTGCCAGCAGCGTAGGACACGGGGGCACCGGGGAGCTGTTTTTT

V gene: TRBV5-4
clone size: NA
D gene: TRBD1
J gene: TRBJ1-5
CDR3 protein: CASSLRGLGNSNQPQHF
CDR3 DNA: TGTGCCAGCAGCTTGAGGGGGCTTGGAAATAGCAATCAGCCCCAGCATTTT

V gene: TRBV11-3
clone size: NA
D gene: NA
J gene: TRBJ1-1
CDR3 protein: CASSQNRAKGTEAFF
CDR3 DNA: TGTGCCAGCAGTCAAAACAGGGCCAAGGGGACTGAAGCTTTCTTT

V gene: TRBV19
clone size: NA
D gene: NA
J gene: TRBJ1-1
CDR3 protein: CASSLQGYTEAFF
CDR3 DNA: TGTGCCAGTAGTCTACAGGGATACACTGAAGCTTTCTTT

V gene: TRBV6-1
clone size: NA
D gene: NA
J gene: TRBJ1-4
CDR3 protein: CASTTDSYEKLFF
CDR3 DNA: TGTGCCAGCACTACAGATTCGTATGAAAAACTGTTTTTT

V gene: TRBV15
clone size: NA
D gene: NA
J gene: TRBJ1-3
CDR3 protein: CATSSGDRYGGNTIYF
CDR3 DNA: TGTGCCACCAGCAGTGGTGACAGGTACGGCGGAAACACCATATATTTT

V gene: TRBV4-2
clone size: NA
D gene: NA
J gene: TRBJ2-2
CDR3 protein: CASRIGQMNTGELFF
CDR3 DNA: TGTGCCAGCAGGATAGGACAGATGAACACCGGGGAGCTGTTTTTT

V gene: TRBV5-5
clone size: NA
D gene: TRBD2
J gene: TRBJ2-7
CDR3 protein: CASSLAGGRALGYEQYF
CDR3 DNA: TGTGCCAGCAGCTTGGCCGGCGGGAGGGCCCTGGGCTACGAGCAGTACTTC

V gene: TRBV28
clone size: NA
D gene: TRBD2
J gene: TRBJ2-5
CDR3 protein: CASRPSGLAGGRETQYF
CDR3 DNA: TGTGCCAGCAGACCCTCGGGACTAGCGGGAGGAAGAGAGACCCAGTACTTC

V gene: TRBV6-1
clone size: NA
D gene: TRBD1
J gene: TRBJ2-2
CDR3 protein: CASSEETGVIGELFF
CDR3 DNA: TGTGCCAGCAGTGAGGAAACAGGGGTCATCGGGGAGCTGTTTTTT